This T cell receptor beta chain was sequenced in a study of early T cells in non-severe SARS-CoV-2 infection. The study, taken as a whole, reports: Database matching using VDJdb favored anti-spike CD8 responses, with private and CD4 specificities left missing.

Deletions cut 5 bases from V and 7 bases from J, with 12 bases between. Looked up from germline, CDR1 is SNHLY and CDR2 is FYNNEI. This CDR3 spans 13 amino acids. Notes on this clonotype: What it binds is not known.

cDNA molecules, individually, were tagged with unique molecular identifiers. TCRdb itself ran the 5' RACE reads through MiXCR, one entry per CDR3 protein. The sample consists of under 100,000 distinct CDR3 sequences, approximately 10% of them appearing once. The receptor's source is an adult who was a healthcare worker with PCR-confirmed SARS-CoV-2 infection or an uninfected control (not recorded which). Sequenced sample: whole blood. The rearrangement links TRBV2 to TRBJ2-1; perhaps TRBD1 as D (6 bases). CDR3 sequence: CASSSGRGNEQFF. The DNA of the CDR3 is TGTGCCAGCAGTTCTGGCAGGGGAAATGAGCAGTTCTTC.